The clone carrying this T cell receptor (beta chain) was observed a few times. Its specificity is unknown. This specimen belongs to a study of cytomegalovirus exposure and HLA in healthy donors. PCR used 60 Vbeta primers and 13 Jbeta primers. The table came from immunoSEQ multiplex PCR; TCRdb's copy has only in-frame clones and leaves some out. The repertoire holds 200,000 or so clones, with 78% as singletons. Study results and limitations: Many donors carried some public TCRs, although rarity characterized most TCR sequences. There were several of the most significant clusters that appeared linked to common viral pathogens in a later analysis.

Germline V gene data show CDR1 as SGDLS and CDR2 as YYNGEE. Deletions cut 0 bases from V and 3 bases from J, with 10 bases between. This CDR3 contains 15 residues. The sample was PBMCs. The sequence was collected from a male donor in good health and CMV-seronegative. The gene calls are TRBV9 and TRBJ1-5; D ambiguous. In nucleotides, the CDR3 is TGTGCCAGCAGCGTAGGGCTAGGCCCCAATCAGCCCCAGCATTTT. Protein product: CASSVGLGPNQPQHF.